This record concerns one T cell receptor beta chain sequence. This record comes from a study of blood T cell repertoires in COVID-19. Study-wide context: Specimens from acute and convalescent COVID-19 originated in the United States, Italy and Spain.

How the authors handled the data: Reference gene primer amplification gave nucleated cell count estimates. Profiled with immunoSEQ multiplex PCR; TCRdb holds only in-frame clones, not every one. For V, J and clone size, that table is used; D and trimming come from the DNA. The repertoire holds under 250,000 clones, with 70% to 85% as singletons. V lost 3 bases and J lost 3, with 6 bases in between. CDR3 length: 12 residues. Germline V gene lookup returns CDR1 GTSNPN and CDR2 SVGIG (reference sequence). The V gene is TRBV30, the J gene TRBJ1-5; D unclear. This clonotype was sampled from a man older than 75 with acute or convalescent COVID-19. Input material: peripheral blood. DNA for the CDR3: TGTGCCTGGAGCGCGATCAATCAGCCCCAGCATTTT. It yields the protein CAWSAINQPQHF.